Included here is one TCR beta chain sequence, with context. The antigen remains undetermined. The data originate from a study of T cell clonotyping in hematopoietic cell transplantation. Study-wide context: Cytoreduction preceded collection of pretransplant recipient samples. Study-level findings and limits: Recipient TCR diversity dropped after transplant; expanded clonotypes rose from day 30 to 180. Higher Inverse Simpson Index values in graft donor and pretransplant recipient predicted broader posttransplant TCR diversity.

The repertoire was sequenced with immunoSEQ multiplex PCR; TCRdb's copy has only in-frame clones and lacks some. The sample gives about 20,000 clones, about 82% of which show up once; over 7.5% is in the top ten. The time point was: recipient sample about 28 days before transplant, after cytoreduction. The clonotype originates from a man aged 50-60 years with acute myeloid leukemia. Some clones in this sample may be carry-over from other donors' samples. The sequencing used peripheral blood mononuclear cells, collected before stem cell transplant.

The CDR3 DNA is TGTGCCAGCGCACAGTTACCCAGCGACGAGCAGTACTTC. Its translation: CASAQLPSDEQYF. The genes are TRBV18 and TRBJ2-7; the D is unclear. This CDR3 spans 13 amino acids. V lost 8 bases to trimming and J lost 5 bases, with 16 bases between them. Per germline, CDR1 KGHSH and CDR2 LQKENI.